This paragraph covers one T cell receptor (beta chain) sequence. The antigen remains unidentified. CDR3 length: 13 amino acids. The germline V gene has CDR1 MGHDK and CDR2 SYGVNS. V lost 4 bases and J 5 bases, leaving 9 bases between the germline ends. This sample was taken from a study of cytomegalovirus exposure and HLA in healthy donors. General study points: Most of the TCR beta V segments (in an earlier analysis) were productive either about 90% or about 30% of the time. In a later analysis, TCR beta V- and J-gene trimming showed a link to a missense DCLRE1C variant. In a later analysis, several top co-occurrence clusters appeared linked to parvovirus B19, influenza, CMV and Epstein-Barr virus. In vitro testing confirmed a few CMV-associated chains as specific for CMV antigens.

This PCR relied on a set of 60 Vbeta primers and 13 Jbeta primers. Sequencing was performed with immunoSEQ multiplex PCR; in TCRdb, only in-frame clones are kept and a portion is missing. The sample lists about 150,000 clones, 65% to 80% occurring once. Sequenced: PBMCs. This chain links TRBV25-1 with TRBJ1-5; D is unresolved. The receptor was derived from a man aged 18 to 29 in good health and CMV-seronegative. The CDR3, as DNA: TGTGCCAGCAGTGCGGCAGGTGATCAGCCCCAGCATTTT. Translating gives CASSAAGDQPQHF.